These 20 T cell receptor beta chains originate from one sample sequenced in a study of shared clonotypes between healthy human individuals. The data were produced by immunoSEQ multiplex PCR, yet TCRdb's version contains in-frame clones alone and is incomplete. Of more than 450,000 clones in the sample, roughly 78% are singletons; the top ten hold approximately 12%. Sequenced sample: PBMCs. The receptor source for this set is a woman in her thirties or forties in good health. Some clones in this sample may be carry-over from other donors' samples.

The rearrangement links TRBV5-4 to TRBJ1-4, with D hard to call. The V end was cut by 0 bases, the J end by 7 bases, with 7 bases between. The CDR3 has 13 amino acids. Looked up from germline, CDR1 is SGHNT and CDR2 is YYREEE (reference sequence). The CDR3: CASSLVGSEKLFF. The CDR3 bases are TGTGCCAGCAGCTTGGTCGGGAGTGAAAAACTGTTTTTT. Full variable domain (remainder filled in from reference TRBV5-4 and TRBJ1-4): ETGVTQSPTHLIKTRGQQVTLRCSSQSGHNTVSWYQQALGQGPQFIFQYYREEENGRGNFPPRFSGLQFPNYSSELNVNALELDDSALYLCASSLVGSEKLFFGSGTQLSVL.

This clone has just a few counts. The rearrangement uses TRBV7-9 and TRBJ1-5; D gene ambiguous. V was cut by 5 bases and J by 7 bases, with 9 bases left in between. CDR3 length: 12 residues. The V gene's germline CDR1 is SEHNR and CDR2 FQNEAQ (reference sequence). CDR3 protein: CASSQSNQPQHF. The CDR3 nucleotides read TGTGCCAGCAGCCAATCAAACCAGCCCCAGCATTTT.

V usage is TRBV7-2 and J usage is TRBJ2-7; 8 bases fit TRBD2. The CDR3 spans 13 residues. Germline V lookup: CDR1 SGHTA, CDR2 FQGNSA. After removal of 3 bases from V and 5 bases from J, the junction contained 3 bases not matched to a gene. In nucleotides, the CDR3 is TGTGCCAGCAGCTTGCGGGAGGCGGACGAGCAGTACTTC. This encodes CASSLREADEQYF.

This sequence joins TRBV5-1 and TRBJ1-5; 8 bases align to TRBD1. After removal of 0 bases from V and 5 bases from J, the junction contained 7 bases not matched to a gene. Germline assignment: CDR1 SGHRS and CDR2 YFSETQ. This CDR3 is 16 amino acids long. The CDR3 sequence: CASSLASDRVYQPQHF. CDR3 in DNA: TGCGCCAGCAGCTTGGCCTCGGACAGGGTCTATCAGCCCCAGCATTTT. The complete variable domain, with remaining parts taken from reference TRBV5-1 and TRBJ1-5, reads KAGVTQTPRYLIKTRGQQVTLSCSPISGHRSVSWYQQTPGQGLQFLFEYFSETQRNKGNFPGRFSGRQFSNSRSEMNVSTLELGDSALYLCASSLASDRVYQPQHFGDGTRLSIL.

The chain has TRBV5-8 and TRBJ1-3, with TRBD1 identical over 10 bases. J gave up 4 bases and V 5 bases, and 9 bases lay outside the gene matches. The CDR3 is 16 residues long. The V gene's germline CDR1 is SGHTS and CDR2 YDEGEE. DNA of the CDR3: TGTGCCAGCAGGAGGACCGGGACAGGGGTCGGAAACACCATATATTTT. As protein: CASRRTGTGVGNTIYF.

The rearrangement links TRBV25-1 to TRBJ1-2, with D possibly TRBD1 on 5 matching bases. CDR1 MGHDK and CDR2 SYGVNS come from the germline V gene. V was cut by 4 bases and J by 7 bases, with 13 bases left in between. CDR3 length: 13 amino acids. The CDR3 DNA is TGTGCCAGCAGTGTCACCAGGGATAGTGGCTACACCTTC. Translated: CASSVTRDSGYTF.

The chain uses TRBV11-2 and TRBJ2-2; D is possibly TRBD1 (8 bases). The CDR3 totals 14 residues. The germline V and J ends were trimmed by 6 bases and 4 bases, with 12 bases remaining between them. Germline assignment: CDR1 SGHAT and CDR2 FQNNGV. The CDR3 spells CASRTGGGTGELFF. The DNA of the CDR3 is TGTGCCAGCAGAACAGGGGGGGGCACCGGGGAGCTGTTTTTT.

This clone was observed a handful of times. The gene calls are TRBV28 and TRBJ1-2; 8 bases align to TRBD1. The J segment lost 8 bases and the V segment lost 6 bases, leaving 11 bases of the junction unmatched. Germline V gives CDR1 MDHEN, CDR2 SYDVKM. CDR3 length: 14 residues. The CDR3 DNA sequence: TGTGCCAGCAGGGGGACAGGTTGGAGAGAAGGCTACACCTTC. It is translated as CASRGTGWREGYTF.

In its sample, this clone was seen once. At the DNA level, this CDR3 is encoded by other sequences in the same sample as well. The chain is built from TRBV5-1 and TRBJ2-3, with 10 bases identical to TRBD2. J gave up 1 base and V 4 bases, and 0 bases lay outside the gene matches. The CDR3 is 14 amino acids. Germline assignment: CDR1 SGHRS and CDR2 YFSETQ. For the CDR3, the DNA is TGCGCCAGCAGCGGGACTAGCGGCACAGATACGCAGTATTTT. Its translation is CASSGTSGTDTQYF.

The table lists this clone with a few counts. CDR3: CASSNLPGQGRRGYTF. The CDR3 DNA sequence: TGTGCCAGCAGCAATCTTCCGGGACAGGGTAGGCGCGGCTACACCTTC. The genes are TRBV7-2 and TRBJ1-2, with 9 bases that match TRBD1. CDR3 size: 16 residues. Trimming at V came to 5 bases and at J to 8 bases, leaving 15 bases not matched to a gene. Germline CDR1 SGHTA, CDR2 FQGNSA.

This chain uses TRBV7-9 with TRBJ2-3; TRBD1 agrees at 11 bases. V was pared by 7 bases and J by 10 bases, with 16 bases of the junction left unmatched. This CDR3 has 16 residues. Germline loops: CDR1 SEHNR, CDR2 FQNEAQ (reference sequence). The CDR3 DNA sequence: TGTGCCAGCACCCGTGGTGCCGGACAGGGGGCGATGGCGCAGTATTTT. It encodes CASTRGAGQGAMAQYF.

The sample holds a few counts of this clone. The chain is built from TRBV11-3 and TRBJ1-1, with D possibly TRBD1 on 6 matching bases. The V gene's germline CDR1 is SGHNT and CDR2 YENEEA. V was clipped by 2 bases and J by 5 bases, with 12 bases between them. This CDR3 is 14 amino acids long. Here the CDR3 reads CASSLNRVGTEAFF. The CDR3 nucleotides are TGTGCCAGCAGCTTAAACAGGGTTGGTACTGAAGCTTTCTTT.

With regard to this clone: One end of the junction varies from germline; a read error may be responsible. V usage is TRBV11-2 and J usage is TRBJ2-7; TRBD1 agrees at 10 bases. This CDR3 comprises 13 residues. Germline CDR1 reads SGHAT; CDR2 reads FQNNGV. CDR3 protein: CASSLAGQGGYNF. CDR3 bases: TGTGCCAGCAGCTTAGCAGGACAGGGGGGATACAATTTC. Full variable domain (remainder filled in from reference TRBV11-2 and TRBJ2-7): EAGVAQSPRYKIIEKRQSVAFWCNPISGHATLYWYQQILGQGPKLLIQFQNNGVVDDSQLPKDRFSAERLKGVDSTLKIQPAKLEDSAVYLCASSLAGQGGYNFGPGTRLTVT.

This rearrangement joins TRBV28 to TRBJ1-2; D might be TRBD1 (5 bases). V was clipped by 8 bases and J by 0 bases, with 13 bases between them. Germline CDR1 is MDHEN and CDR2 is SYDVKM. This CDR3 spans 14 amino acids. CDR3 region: CASRGYSPNYGYTF. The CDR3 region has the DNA TGTGCCAGCCGGGGGTACAGCCCTAACTATGGCTACACCTTC.

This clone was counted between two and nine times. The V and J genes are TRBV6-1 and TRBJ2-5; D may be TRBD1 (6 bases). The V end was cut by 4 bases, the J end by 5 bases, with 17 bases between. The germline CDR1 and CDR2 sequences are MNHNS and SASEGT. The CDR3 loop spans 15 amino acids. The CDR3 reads CASSGALGQGETQYF. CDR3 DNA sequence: TGTGCCAGCAGTGGGGCCTTGGGTCAGGGGGAGACCCAGTACTTC.

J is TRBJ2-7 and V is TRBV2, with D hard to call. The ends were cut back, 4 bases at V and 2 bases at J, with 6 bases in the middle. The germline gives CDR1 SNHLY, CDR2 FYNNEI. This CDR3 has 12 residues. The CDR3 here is CASSGAAYEQYF. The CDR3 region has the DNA TGTGCCAGCAGTGGGGCCGCCTACGAGCAGTACTTC. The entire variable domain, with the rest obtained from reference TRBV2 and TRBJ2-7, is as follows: EPEVTQTPSHQVTQMGQEVILRCVPISNHLYFYWYRQILGQKVEFLVSFYNNEISEKSEIFDDQFSVERPDGSNFTLKIRSTKLEDSAMYFCASSGAAYEQYFGPGTRLTVT.

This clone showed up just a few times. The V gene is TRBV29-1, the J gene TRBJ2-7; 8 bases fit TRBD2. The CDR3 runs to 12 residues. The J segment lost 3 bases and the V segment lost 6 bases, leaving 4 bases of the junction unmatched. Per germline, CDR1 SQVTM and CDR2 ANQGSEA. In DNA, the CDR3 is TGCAGCGTGCGGGGGGTAGGCTACGAGCAGTACTTC. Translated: CSVRGVGYEQYF.

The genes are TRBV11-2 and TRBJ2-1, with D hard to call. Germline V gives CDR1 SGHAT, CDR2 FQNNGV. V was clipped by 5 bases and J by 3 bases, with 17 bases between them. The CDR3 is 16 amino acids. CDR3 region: CASSHPVGWVYNEQFF. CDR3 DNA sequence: TGTGCCAGCAGCCATCCGGTGGGATGGGTCTACAATGAGCAGTTCTTC.

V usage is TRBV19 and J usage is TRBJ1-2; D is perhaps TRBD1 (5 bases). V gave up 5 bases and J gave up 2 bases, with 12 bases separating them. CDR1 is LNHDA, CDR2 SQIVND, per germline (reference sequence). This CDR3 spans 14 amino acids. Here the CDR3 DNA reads TGTGCCAGTAGTGCTCTCGGGGCGAACTATGGCTACACCTTC. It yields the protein CASSALGANYGYTF.

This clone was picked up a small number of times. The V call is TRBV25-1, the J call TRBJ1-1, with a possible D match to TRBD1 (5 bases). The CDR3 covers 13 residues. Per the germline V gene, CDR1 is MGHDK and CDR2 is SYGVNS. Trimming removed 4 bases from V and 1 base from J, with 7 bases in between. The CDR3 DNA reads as TGTGCCAGCAGTGGCCAGGGGAACACTGAAGCTTTCTTT. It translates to CASSGQGNTEAFF.